A single sample gave rise to the 9 T cell receptor beta chains below, sequenced in a study of early T cells in non-severe SARS-CoV-2 infection. In TCRdb, the 5' RACE reads were re-called with MiXCR into one record per CDR3 protein. The profile shows 90,000 to 130,000 distinct CDR3 sequences, 10% to 15% of them singletons. The specimen comprised whole blood, sampled at baseline. The receptors were gathered from an adult who was a healthcare worker with PCR-confirmed SARS-CoV-2 infection or an uninfected control (not recorded which).

Ten or more counts support this clonotype. The J gene is TRBJ2-3, the V gene TRBV6-6, with 9 bases fitting TRBD1. Germline V lookup: CDR1 MNHNY, CDR2 SVGAGI (reference sequence). This CDR3 region has 17 residues. The junction had 9 bases not matched to a gene; V was cut back by 0 bases and J by 5 bases. CDR3 residues: CASSYSLGQGMIDTQYF. DNA of the CDR3: TGTGCCAGCAGTTACTCACTGGGACAGGGAATGATAGATACGCAGTATTTT.

This chain's CDR3 is CASSQISRGPGNTIYF. DNA for the CDR3: TGCGCCAGCAGCCAAATCTCTCGAGGGCCTGGAAACACCATATATTTT. J is TRBJ1-3 and V is TRBV4-1; D uncertain. Germline values: CDR1 MGHRA, CDR2 YSYEKL. V lost 2 bases and J lost 2, with 13 bases in between. This CDR3 spans 16 amino acids.

This clonotype has a handful of counts. The J gene is TRBJ2-1, the V gene TRBV12-3 or TRBV12-4; tentatively, D is TRBD1 (6 bases). CDR3 length equals 16 residues. The V end lost 4 bases, the J end lost 6 bases, and 19 bases lay between the germline ends. The CDR3 sequence is CASSSALLLGGNEQFF. CDR3 DNA sequence: TGTGCCAGCAGTTCGGCCCTCCTCCTAGGGGGCAATGAGCAGTTCTTC.

This clonotype came up a few times. The chain employs TRBV15 and TRBJ1-1, with a possible D match to TRBD1 (5 bases). Trimming cost V 1 base and J 3 bases, with 15 bases left between them. The CDR3 is 16 amino acids. Germline V CDR1 and CDR2: LNHNV, YYDKDF (reference sequence). The CDR3 DNA reads as TGTGCCACCAGCAGAGTTCTTAATTGGGGCGACACTGAAGCTTTCTTT. It yields the protein CATSRVLNWGDTEAFF.

This clonotype came up many times. The V gene is TRBV15, the J gene TRBJ2-5; D unresolved. The germline V gene has CDR1 LNHNV and CDR2 YYDKDF (reference sequence). The CDR3 loop spans 12 amino acids. V shed 0 bases and J shed 5 bases, with 4 bases lying between them. Written as DNA, the CDR3 is TGTGCCACCAGCAGAGACGGGGAGACCCAGTACTTC. Amino acid sequence: CATSRDGETQYF.

This clonotype was found a few times. The chain carries TRBV5-6 and TRBJ1-1; D is perhaps TRBD1 (5 bases). Trimming pared 4 bases from V and 10 bases from J, leaving 23 bases between. Germline assignment: CDR1 SGHDT and CDR2 YYEEEE. The CDR3 has 15 amino acids. For the CDR3, the DNA is TGTGCCAGCAGCGAGTACCGTTCAGGGAAAATGGGAGCTTTCTTT. This gives the protein CASSEYRSGKMGAFF. The entire variable domain, with the rest obtained from reference TRBV5-6 and TRBJ1-1, is as follows: DAGVTQSPTHLIKTRGQQVTLRCSPKSGHDTVSWYQQALGQGPQFIFQYYEEEERQRGNFPDRFSGHQFPNYSSELNVNALLLGDSALYLCASSEYRSGKMGAFFGQGTRLTVV.

This clonotype was detected a few times. This chain links TRBV10-3 with TRBJ2-3; 8 nucleotides align to TRBD2. The junction had 5 bases not matched to a gene; V was cut back by 8 bases and J by 4 bases. The CDR3 runs to 13 residues. Looked up from germline, CDR1 is ENHRY and CDR2 is SYGVKD. The CDR3 DNA reads as TGTGCCATCGCCGGGCGGGGGGCAGATACGCAGTATTTT. Its translation is CAIAGRGADTQYF.

The V gene is TRBV2, the J gene TRBJ1-2; D unclear. Germline CDR1 reads SNHLY; CDR2 reads FYNNEI. The CDR3 length is 12 residues. V was shortened by 8 bases and J by 4 bases, with 11 bases between the two germline ends. CDR3 region: CASRESLYGYTF. The CDR3 DNA reads as TGTGCCAGCCGGGAGAGCCTCTATGGCTACACCTTC.

This chain links TRBV20-1 with TRBJ1-1, with a possible D match to TRBD1 (6 bases). There are 13 residues in the CDR3. The germline CDR1 and CDR2 sequences are DFQATT and SNEGSKA (reference sequence). V was cut by 5 bases and J by 0 bases, with 10 bases left in between. The CDR3 region has the DNA TGCAGTGCTGGACAGACACTGAACACTGAAGCTTTCTTT. Translating gives CSAGQTLNTEAFF.